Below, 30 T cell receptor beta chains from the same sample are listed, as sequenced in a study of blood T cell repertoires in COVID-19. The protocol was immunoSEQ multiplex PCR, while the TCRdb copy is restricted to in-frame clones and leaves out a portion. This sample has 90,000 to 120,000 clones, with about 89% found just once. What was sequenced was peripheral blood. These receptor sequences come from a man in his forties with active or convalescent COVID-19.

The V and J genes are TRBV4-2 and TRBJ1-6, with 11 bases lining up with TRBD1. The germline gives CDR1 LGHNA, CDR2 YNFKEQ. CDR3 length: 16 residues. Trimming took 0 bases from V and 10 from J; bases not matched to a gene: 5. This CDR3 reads CASSQEEGQGGSPLHF. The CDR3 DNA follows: TGTGCCAGCAGCCAAGAGGAGGGACAGGGGGGATCACCCCTCCACTTT.

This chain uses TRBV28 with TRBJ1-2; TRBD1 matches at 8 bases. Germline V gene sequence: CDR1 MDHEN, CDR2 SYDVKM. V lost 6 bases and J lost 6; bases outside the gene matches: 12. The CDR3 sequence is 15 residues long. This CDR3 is CASRRETPTGDGYTF. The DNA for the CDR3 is TGTGCCAGCAGACGCGAGACCCCGACAGGGGATGGCTACACCTTC.

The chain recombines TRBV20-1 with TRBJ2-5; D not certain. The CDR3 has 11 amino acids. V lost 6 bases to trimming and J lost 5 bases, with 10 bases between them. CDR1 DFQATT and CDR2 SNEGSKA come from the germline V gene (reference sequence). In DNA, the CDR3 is TGCAGTGCCCGGAGTTGGGAGACCCAGTACTTC. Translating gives CSARSWETQYF.

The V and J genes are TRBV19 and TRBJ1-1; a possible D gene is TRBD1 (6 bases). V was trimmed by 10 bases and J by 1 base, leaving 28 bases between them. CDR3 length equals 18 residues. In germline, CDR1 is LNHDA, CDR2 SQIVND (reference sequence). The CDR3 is CATTISPWQGPANTEAFF. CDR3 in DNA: TGTGCCACCACAATCAGCCCTTGGCAGGGGCCGGCGAACACTGAAGCTTTCTTT. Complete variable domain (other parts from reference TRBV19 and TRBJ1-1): DGGITQSPKYLFRKEGQNVTLSCEQNLNHDAMYWYRQDPGQGLRLIYYSQIVNDFQKGDIAEGYSVSREKKESFPLTVTSAQKNPTAFYLCATTISPWQGPANTEAFFGQGTRLTVV.

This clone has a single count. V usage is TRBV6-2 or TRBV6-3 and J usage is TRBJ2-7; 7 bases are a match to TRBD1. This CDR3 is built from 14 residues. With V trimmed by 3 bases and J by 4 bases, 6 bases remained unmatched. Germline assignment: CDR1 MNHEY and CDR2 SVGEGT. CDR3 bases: TGTGCCAGCAGTTATTTCAGGGGGAAATACGAGCAGTACTTC. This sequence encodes CASSYFRGKYEQYF.

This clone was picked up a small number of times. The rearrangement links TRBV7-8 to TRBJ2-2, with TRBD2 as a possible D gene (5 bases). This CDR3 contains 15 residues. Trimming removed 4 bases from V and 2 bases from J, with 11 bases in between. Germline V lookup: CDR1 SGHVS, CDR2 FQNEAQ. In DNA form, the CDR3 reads TGTGCCAGCAGCTACGGCGGGCTAAACACCGGGGAGCTGTTTTTT. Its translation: CASSYGGLNTGELFF.

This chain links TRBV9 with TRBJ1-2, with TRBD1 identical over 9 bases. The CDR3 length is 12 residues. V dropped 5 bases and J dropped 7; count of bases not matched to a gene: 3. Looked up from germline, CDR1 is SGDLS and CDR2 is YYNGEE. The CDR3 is CASRGTGFGYTF. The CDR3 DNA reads TGTGCCAGCAGAGGGACAGGGTTTGGCTACACCTTC.

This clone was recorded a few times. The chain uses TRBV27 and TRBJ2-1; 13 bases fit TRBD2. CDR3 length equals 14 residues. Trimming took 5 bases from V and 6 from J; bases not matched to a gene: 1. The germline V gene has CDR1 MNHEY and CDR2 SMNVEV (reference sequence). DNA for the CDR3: TGTGCCAGCAGTACTAGCGGGAGGGCCAATGAGCAGTTCTTC. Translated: CASSTSGRANEQFF.

CDR3 loop: CASTLTRAHILSSGNTIYF. Here the CDR3 DNA reads TGTGCCAGCACCCTGACCAGGGCACACATCTTATCCTCTGGAAACACCATATATTTT. The chain employs TRBV21-1 and TRBJ1-3; whether TRBD1, the table's D call, matches the DNA was not checked. TRBV21-1 is marked as a pseudogene. This CDR3 region has 19 residues.

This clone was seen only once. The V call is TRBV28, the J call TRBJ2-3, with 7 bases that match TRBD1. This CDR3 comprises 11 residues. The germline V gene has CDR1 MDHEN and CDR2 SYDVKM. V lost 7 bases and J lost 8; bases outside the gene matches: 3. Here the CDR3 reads CASTNRGTQYF. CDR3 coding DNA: TGTGCCAGCACGAACAGGGGTACGCAGTATTTT.

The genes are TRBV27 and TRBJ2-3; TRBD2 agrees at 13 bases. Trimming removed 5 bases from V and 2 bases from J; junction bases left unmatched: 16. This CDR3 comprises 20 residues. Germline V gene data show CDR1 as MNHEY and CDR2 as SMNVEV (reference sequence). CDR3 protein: CASSPMRTSGSEPITDTQYF. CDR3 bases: TGTGCCAGCAGTCCTATGAGGACTAGCGGGAGCGAACCGATCACAGATACGCAGTATTTT.

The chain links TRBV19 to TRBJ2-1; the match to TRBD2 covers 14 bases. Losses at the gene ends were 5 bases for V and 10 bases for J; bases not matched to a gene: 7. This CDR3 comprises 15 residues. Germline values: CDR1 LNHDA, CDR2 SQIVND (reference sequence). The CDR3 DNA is TGTGCCAGTAGTCCCCCGGGACTAGCGGGAGCGGAGCAGTTCTTC. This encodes CASSPPGLAGAEQFF.

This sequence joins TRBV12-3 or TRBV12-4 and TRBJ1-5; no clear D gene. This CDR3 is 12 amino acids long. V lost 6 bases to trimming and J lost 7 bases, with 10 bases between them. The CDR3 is CASSRPGQPQHF. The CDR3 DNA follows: TGTGCCAGCAGCCGACCGGGGCAGCCCCAGCATTTT.

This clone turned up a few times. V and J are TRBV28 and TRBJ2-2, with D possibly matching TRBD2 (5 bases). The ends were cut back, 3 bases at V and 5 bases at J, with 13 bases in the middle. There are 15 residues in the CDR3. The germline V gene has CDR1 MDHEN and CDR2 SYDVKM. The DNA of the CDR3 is TGTGCCAGCAGTTTGGCTAGCAGTAAGACCGGGGAGCTGTTTTTT. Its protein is CASSLASSKTGELFF.

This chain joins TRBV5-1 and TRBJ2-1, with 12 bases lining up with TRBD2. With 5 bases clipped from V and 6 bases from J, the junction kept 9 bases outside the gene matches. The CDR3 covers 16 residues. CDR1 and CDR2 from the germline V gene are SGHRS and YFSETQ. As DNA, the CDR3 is TGCGCCAGCAGTCACGGGTCTAGCGGGAGGGGCAATGAGCAGTTCTTC. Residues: CASSHGSSGRGNEQFF.

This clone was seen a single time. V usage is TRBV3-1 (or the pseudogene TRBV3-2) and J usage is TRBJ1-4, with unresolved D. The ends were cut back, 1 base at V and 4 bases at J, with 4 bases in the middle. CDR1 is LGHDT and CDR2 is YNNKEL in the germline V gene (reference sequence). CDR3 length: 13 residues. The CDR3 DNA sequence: TGTGCCAGCAGCCAAGCAAATAATGAAAAACTGTTTTTT. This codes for CASSQANNEKLFF.

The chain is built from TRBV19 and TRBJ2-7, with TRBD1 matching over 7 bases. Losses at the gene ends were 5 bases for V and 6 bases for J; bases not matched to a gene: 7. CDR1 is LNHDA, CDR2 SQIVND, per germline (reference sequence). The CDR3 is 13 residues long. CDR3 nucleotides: TGTGCCAGTAGTCCTCCAGACAGGGCCGAGCAGTACTTC. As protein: CASSPPDRAEQYF.

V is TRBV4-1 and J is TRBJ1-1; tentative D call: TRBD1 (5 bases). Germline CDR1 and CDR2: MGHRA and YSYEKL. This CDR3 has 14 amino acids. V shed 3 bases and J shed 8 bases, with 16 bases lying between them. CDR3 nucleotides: TGCGCCAGCAGCCATCCCCTCGCGGACAAAGAAGCTTTCTTT. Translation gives CASSHPLADKEAFF.

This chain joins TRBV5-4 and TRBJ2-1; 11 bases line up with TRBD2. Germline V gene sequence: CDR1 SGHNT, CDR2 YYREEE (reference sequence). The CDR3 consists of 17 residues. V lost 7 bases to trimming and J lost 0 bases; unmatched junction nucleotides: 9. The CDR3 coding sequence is TGTGCCAGCCAGGCTAGCGGGAGGCTCAGCTCCTACAATGAGCAGTTCTTC. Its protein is CASQASGRLSSYNEQFF.

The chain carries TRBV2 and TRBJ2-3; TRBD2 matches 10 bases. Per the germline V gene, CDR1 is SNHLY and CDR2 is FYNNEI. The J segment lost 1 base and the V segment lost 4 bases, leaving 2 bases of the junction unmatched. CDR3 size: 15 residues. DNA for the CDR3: TGTGCCAGCAGTGCTAGCGGGAGTCGCACAGATACGCAGTATTTT. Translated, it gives CASSASGSRTDTQYF. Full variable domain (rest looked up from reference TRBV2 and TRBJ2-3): EPEVTQTPSHQVTQMGQEVILRCVPISNHLYFYWYRQILGQKVEFLVSFYNNEISEKSEIFDDQFSVERPDGSNFTLKIRSTKLEDSAMYFCASSASGSRTDTQYFGPGTRLTVL.

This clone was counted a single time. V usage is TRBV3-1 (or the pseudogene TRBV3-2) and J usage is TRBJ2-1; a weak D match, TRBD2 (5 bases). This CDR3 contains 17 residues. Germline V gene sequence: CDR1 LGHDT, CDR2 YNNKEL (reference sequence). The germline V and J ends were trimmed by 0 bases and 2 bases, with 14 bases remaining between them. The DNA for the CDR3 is TGTGCCAGCAGCCAAGATTCGGCGGGTGCAACCTACAATGAGCAGTTCTTC. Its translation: CASSQDSAGATYNEQFF.

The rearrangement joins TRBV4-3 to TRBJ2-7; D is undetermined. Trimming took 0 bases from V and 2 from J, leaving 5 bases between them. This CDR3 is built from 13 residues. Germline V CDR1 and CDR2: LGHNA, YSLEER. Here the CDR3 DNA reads TGCGCCAGCAGCCAAGATTTAACCTACGAGCAGTACTTC. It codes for CASSQDLTYEQYF.

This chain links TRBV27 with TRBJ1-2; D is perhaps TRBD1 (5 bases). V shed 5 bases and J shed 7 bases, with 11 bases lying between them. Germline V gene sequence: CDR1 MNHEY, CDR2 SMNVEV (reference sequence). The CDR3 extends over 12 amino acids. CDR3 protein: CASSPRGGGYTF. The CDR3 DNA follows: TGTGCCAGCAGTCCACGGGGGGGTGGCTACACCTTC.

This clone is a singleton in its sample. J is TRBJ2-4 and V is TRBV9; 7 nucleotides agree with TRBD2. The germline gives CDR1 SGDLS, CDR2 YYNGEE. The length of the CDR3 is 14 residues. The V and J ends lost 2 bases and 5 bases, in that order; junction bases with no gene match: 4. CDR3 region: CASSVSAGENIQYF. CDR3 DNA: TGTGCCAGCAGCGTGTCTGCGGGGGAAAACATTCAGTACTTC.

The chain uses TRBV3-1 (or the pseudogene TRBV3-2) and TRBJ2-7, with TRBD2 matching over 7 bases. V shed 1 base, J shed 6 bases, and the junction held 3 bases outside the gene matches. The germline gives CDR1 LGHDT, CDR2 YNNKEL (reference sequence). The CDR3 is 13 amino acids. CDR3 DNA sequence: TGTGCCAGCAGCCAAGGGGGGGGGTCCGAGCAGTACTTC. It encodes CASSQGGGSEQYF.

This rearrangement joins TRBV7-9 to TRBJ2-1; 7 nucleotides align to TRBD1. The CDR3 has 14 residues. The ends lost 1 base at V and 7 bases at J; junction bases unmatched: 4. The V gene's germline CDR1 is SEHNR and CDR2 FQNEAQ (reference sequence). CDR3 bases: TGTGCCAGCAGCTTAGAGAGACAGGGAAATGAGCAGTTCTTC. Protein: CASSLERQGNEQFF.

CDR3 amino acids: CATSQGLRGETQYF. The CDR3 DNA sequence: TGTGCCACCAGCCAGGGACTACGGGGGGAGACCCAGTACTTC. V usage is TRBV15 and J usage is TRBJ2-5, with 7 bases matching TRBD2. CDR3 length: 14 amino acids. Germline CDR1 is LNHNV and CDR2 is YYDKDF (reference sequence). V lost 5 bases to trimming and J lost 5 bases; unmatched junction nucleotides: 8.

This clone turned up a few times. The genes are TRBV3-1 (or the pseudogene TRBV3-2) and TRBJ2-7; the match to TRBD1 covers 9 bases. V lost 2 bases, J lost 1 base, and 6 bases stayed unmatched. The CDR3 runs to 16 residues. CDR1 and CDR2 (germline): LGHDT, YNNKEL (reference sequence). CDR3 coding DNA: TGTGCCAGCAGCCAACGATGTGACAGGGGGTCCTACGAGCAGTACTTC. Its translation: CASSQRCDRGSYEQYF.

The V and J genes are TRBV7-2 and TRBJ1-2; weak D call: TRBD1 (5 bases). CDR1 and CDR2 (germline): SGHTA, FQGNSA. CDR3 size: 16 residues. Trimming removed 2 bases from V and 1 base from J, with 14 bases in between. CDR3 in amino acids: CASSLLAGRNNYGYTF. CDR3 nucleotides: TGTGCCAGCAGCTTACTTGCGGGACGGAATAACTATGGCTACACCTTC.

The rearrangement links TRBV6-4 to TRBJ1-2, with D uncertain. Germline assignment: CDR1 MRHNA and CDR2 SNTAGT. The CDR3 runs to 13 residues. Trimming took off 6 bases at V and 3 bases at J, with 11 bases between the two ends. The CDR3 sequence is CASSLGVDYGYTF. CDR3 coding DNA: TGTGCCAGCAGCCTCGGGGTAGACTATGGCTACACCTTC.